Listed below are T cell receptor beta chains from one sample, sequenced in a study of blood T cell repertoires in COVID-19. Repertoires were generated with immunoSEQ multiplex PCR, while TCRdb's copy carries only in-frame clones and drops some. Of 250,000 or so clones listed, approximately 85% were seen once; the top ten hold 6.6%. Sequencing was carried out using PBMCs or T cells enriched from blood (not recorded which). The receptors were sampled from a woman aged 50 to 65 who had been exposed to COVID-19. Each CDR3 is given with its conserved first and last residue. A D gene is named only where the DNA matches it firmly. A clone size is listed for some rows: how often the clone was seen (once, few, many), or a class if it is expanded.

>TRBV6-1|.|TRBJ1-4|once
CASSEIWGPGEKLFF
TGTGCCAGCAGTGAGATCTGGGGGCCGGGGGAAAAACTGTTTTTT
>TRBV7-9|TRBD1|TRBJ1-1|once
CASSSGQGDTEAFF
TGTGCCAGCAGCTCGGGACAGGGCGACACTGAAGCTTTCTTT
>TRBV7-8|.|TRBJ1-1|.
CASSLQGAVGNTEAFF
TGTGCCAGCAGCTTACAGGGCGCGGTTGGGAACACTGAAGCTTTCTTT
>TRBV3-1/TRBV3-2|.|TRBJ1-4|.
CASSHGGWEKLFF
TGTGCCAGCAGCCACGGGGGGTGGGAAAAACTGTTTTTT
>TRBV3-1/TRBV3-2|TRBD1|TRBJ1-1|once
CASSRRLTGGNTEAFF
TGTGCCAGCAGCCGTAGATTGACAGGGGGAAACACTGAAGCTTTCTTT
>TRBV19|TRBD1|TRBJ2-1|few
CASSVDRGRIEQFF
TGTGCCAGTAGTGTTGACAGGGGGCGGATTGAGCAGTTCTTC
>TRBV6-5|TRBD1|TRBJ1-1|.
CASAPVEGARTEAFF
TGTGCCAGCGCCCCAGTGGAGGGGGCAAGGACTGAAGCTTTCTTT
>TRBV10-2|.|TRBJ1-1|.
CASSEDTGAWSEAFF
TGCGCCAGCAGTGAGGATACTGGGGCTTGGTCTGAAGCTTTCTTT
>TRBV7-3|.|TRBJ2-6|many
CASSPSGANVLTF
TGTGCCAGCAGTCCGTCTGGGGCCAACGTCCTGACTTTC
>TRBV7-2|TRBD2|TRBJ2-5|few
CASSSGGRETQYF
TGTGCCAGCAGTTCGGGGGGACGGGAGACCCAGTACTTC
>TRBV5-1|TRBD1|TRBJ2-7|.
CASSFGDRVYEQYF
TGCGCCAGCAGCTTTGGGGACAGGGTCTACGAGCAGTACTTC
>TRBV28|TRBD1|TRBJ1-1|.
CASSHRGLNWEAFF
TGTGCCAGCAGTCACAGGGGGCTTAACTGGGAAGCTTTCTTT
>TRBV3-1/TRBV3-2|TRBD1|TRBJ1-4|.
CASSHRGINEKLFF
TGTGCCAGCAGCCACAGGGGGATAAATGAAAAACTGTTTTTT
>TRBV11-3|TRBD1|TRBJ1-1|.
CASSPDSGGSEAFF
TGTGCCAGCAGCCCAGATTCAGGGGGATCTGAAGCTTTCTTT
>TRBV4-3|.|TRBJ2-2|.
CASSPSTEGGGPTGELFF
TGCGCCAGCAGCCCATCCACTGAGGGGGGGGGCCCCACCGGGGAGCTGTTTTTT
>TRBV2|.|TRBJ2-2|few
CASRLRGNTGELFF
TGTGCCAGCAGACTCAGGGGTAACACCGGGGAGCTGTTTTTT
>TRBV2|.|TRBJ1-2|once
CASSPGSGYGYTF
TGTGCCAGCAGCCCGGGATCCGGGTATGGCTACACCTTC
>TRBV6-5|.|TRBJ1-1|.
CASRTTGVGTEAFF
TGTGCCAGCAGGACGACAGGAGTGGGAACTGAAGCTTTCTTT
>TRBV18|TRBD1|TRBJ2-1|.
CASSPGTAYNEQFF
TGTGCCAGCTCACCCGGGACAGCCTACAATGAGCAGTTCTTC
>TRBV6-5|.|TRBJ1-6|.
CASSYSGPKGGSPLHF
TGTGCCAGCAGTTACTCAGGGCCGAAGGGAGGGTCACCCCTCCACTTT
>TRBV18|TRBD1|TRBJ2-1|.
CASSPRDRVLNEQFF
TGTGCCAGCTCACCCCGGGACAGGGTTCTTAATGAGCAGTTCTTC
>TRBV12-3/TRBV12-4|.|TRBJ2-3|.
CASSLRDHTQYF
TGTGCCAGCAGTCTCAGGGATCATACGCAGTATTTT
>TRBV5-5|.|TRBJ1-1|.
CASSLEGEGYTEAFF
TGTGCCAGCAGCTTGGAAGGGGAGGGGTACACTGAAGCTTTCTTT
>TRBV5-4|.|TRBJ1-2|few
CASSSGLNYGYTF
TGTGCCAGCAGCTCCGGACTGAATTATGGCTACACCTTC
>TRBV30|TRBD1|TRBJ1-1|few
CAWSLGGQLNTEAFF
TGTGCCTGGAGTCTGGGGGGACAGTTGAACACTGAAGCTTTCTTT
>TRBV27|.|TRBJ1-1|.
CASTGEGRTEAFF
TGTGCCAGCACGGGGGAAGGACGCACTGAAGCTTTCTTT
>TRBV10-3|TRBD1|TRBJ1-1|.
CAISAQGGTEAFF
TGTGCCATCTCGGCGCAGGGGGGCACTGAAGCTTTCTTT
>TRBV11-2|TRBD2|TRBJ2-3|.
CASTVGGSNTDTQYF
TGTGCCAGCACCGTGGGGGGGTCTAACACAGATACGCAGTATTTT
>TRBV4-1|.|TRBJ1-2|few
CASSQEYGYAGGYTF
TGCGCCAGCAGCCAAGAGTACGGGTACGCCGGGGGCTACACCTTC
>TRBV24-1|TRBD1|TRBJ1-1|.
CATSDWDSEAFF
TGTGCCACCAGTGATTGGGACAGTGAAGCTTTCTTT
>TRBV19|TRBD1|TRBJ2-7|once
CASSRVPGQGSYEQYF
TGTGCCAGTAGTAGAGTTCCGGGACAGGGGTCCTACGAGCAGTACTTC
>TRBV6-2/TRBV6-3|.|TRBJ1-3|.
CASSYGTQHGSGNTIYF
TGTGCCAGCAGTTACGGGACACAACATGGCTCTGGAAACACCATATATTTT
>TRBV5-1|TRBD1|TRBJ1-2|.
CASSLGQGNYGYTF
TGCGCCAGCAGCTTGGGACAGGGCAACTATGGCTACACCTTC
>TRBV19|TRBD1|TRBJ1-5|.
CASSIAPGTGSGQPQHF
TGTGCCAGTAGTATAGCTCCCGGGACAGGGTCCGGTCAGCCCCAGCATTTT
>TRBV5-1|TRBD2|TRBJ2-5|.
CASSDSLAGGRETQYF
TGCGCCAGCAGCGATTCGCTAGCGGGGGGACGTGAGACCCAGTACTTC
>TRBV5-1|.|TRBJ1-6|.
CASSIVENSPLHF
TGCGCCAGCAGCATAGTAGAAAATTCACCCCTCCACTTT
>TRBV29-1|.|TRBJ2-3|.
CSLPSGATDTQYF
TGCAGCCTCCCAAGTGGGGCCACAGATACGCAGTATTTT
>TRBV7-2|.|TRBJ2-3|.
CASSPNLNPPDTQYF
TGTGCCAGCAGCCCCAACCTAAACCCCCCAGATACGCAGTATTTT
>TRBV18|TRBD1|TRBJ2-1|.
CASSLDRDGEQFF
TGTGCCAGCTCACTCGACAGGGACGGTGAGCAGTTCTTC
>TRBV18|TRBD2|TRBJ2-6|.
CASSLGGAGANVLTF
TGTGCCAGCTCCCTCGGGGGGGCCGGGGCCAACGTCCTGACTTTC
>TRBV27|.|TRBJ1-4|.
CASGEVEYEKLFF
TGTGCCAGCGGAGAGGTGGAGTACGAAAAACTGTTTTTT
>TRBV2|TRBD1|TRBJ1-3|once
CASRGTEVENTIYF
TGTGCCAGCAGGGGGACAGAGGTTGAAAACACCATATATTTT
>TRBV6-1|.|TRBJ1-2|.
CASSESSGSYGYTF
TGTGCCAGCAGTGAATCGAGCGGAAGCTATGGCTACACCTTC
>TRBV11-2|.|TRBJ2-3|.
CASSRRTTYTDTQYF
TGTGCCAGCAGCCGTAGGACTACTTACACAGATACGCAGTATTTT
>TRBV10-1|.|TRBJ2-3|.
CASSERGSSTDTQYF
TGCGCCAGCAGTGAGAGAGGGTCGAGCACAGATACGCAGTATTTT
>TRBV7-8|.|TRBJ2-5|.
CASSIPRGETQYF
TGTGCCAGCAGCATACCTAGGGGGGAGACCCAGTACTTC
>TRBV21-1|.|TRBJ1-3|.
CASSKEGAGNTIYF
TGTGCCAGCAGCAAAGAAGGGGCTGGAAACACCATATATTTT
>TRBV7-8|.|TRBJ2-1|.
CASSFAGAGEQFF
TGTGCCAGCAGCTTCGCAGGGGCTGGTGAGCAGTTCTTC
>TRBV29-1|TRBD1|TRBJ2-7|.
CSVLNDRGDEQYF
TGCAGCGTCCTTAATGACAGGGGCGACGAGCAGTACTTC
>TRBV7-2|TRBD1|TRBJ1-4|.
CASSRRGQGLEKLFF
TGTGCCAGCAGCCGGCGGGGACAGGGCCTTGAAAAACTGTTTTTT
>TRBV5-1|TRBD2|TRBJ2-3|.
CASSLGHGGATDTQYF
TGCGCCAGCAGCTTGGGCCACGGGGGGGCCACAGATACGCAGTATTTT
>TRBV19|.|TRBJ1-1|.
CASSSQGGTEAFF
TGTGCCAGTAGTTCCCAGGGAGGCACTGAAGCTTTCTTT